Detailed here is one T cell receptor beta chain. The CDR3 consists of 18 residues. The trim removed 1 base at V and 0 bases at J, leaving 6 bases unmatched. The V gene's germline CDR1 is MGHRA and CDR2 YSYEKL. This record comes from a study of identifying expanded T cells in peripheral blood. Clones were sequenced by immunoSEQ multiplex PCR, and TCRdb holds only the in-frame ones, with some missing. The data contain about 82,000 clones, 70% to 90% of them seen just once; the ten biggest clones take up roughly 7%. Healthy donors had no documented immune events, such as infections, while sampled. The V gene is TRBV4-1, the J gene TRBJ2-1; 10 bases line up with TRBD2. The receptor was derived from a person aged 18 to 75 in good health. Sequencing was carried out using blood. The CDR3 loop is CASSQGTSGQASYNEQFF. CDR3 in DNA: TGCGCCAGCAGCCAAGGGACTAGCGGCCAGGCCTCCTACAATGAGCAGTTCTTC.